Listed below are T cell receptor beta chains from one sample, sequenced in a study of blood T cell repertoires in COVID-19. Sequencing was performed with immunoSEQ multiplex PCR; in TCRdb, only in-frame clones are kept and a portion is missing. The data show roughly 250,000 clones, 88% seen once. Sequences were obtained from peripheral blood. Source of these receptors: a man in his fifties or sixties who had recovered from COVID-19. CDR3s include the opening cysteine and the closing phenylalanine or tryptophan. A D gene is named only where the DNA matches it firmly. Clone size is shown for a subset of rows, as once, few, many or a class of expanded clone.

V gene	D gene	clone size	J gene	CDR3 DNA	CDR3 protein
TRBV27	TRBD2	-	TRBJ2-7	TGTGCCAGCAGCCTCGGCGGGGGGGTCGAGCAGTACTTC	CASSLGGGVEQYF
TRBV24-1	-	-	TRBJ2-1	TGTGCCACCAGTGATCCGTACAATGAGCAGTTCTTC	CATSDPYNEQFF
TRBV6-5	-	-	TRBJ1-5	TGTGCCAGCAGTTACGACAGAGGCAATCAGCCCCAGCATTTT	CASSYDRGNQPQHF
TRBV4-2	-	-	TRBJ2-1	TGTGCCAGCAGCCTTGCAGGGATTTCCTACAATGAGCAGTTCTTC	CASSLAGISYNEQFF
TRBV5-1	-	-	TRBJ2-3	TGCGCCAGCAGCCCCAGTGGGAGTCGATCAGATACGCAGTATTTT	CASSPSGSRSDTQYF
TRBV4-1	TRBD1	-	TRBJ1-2	TGCGCCAGCAGCCAAGCGGACGTTTGGACAGGGGGCGCCGAGACCTTC	CASSQADVWTGGAETF
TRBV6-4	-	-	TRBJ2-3	TGTGCCAGCAGTGAGGACACACATTGGACGCAGTATTTT	CASSEDTHWTQYF
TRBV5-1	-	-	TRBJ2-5	TGCGCCAGCAGCCCTGGGGGGGGCAGAGAGACCCAGTACTTC	CASSPGGGRETQYF
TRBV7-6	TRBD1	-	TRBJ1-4	TGTGCCAGCAGCTCCAGAGGACAGGGTAATGAAAAACTGTTTTTT	CASSSRGQGNEKLFF
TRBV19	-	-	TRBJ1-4	TGTGCCAGCCGCCTGCGGGGGGGGAATGAAAAACTGTTTTTT	CASRLRGGNEKLFF
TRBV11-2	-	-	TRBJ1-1	TGTGCCAGCAGCTTACGGAGGGTCACTGAAGCTTTCTTT	CASSLRRVTEAFF
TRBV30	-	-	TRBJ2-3	TGTGCCTGGAGTGTCGGGAAGGATACTAAGCAGTATTTT	CAWSVGKDTKQYF
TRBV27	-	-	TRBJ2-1	TGTGCCAGCAGTTTTTCTCCCAGGTACAATGAGCAGTTCTTC	CASSFSPRYNEQFF
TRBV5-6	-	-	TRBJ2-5	TGTGCCAGCAGCTGGCCCCCCCAGGAGACCCAGTACTTC	CASSWPPQETQYF
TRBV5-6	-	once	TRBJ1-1	TGTGCCAGCAGCTTCGGACAGCCGAACACTGAAGCTTTCTTT	CASSFGQPNTEAFF
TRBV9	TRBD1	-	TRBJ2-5	TGTGCCAGCAGCCCAAGACAGGGGCGACAAGAGACCCAGTACTTC	CASSPRQGRQETQYF
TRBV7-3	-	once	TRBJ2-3	TGTGCCAGCAGCTTAACGGAGCATCTTCCTAGCACAGATACGCAGTATTTT	CASSLTEHLPSTDTQYF
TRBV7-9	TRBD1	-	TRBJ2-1	TGTGCCAGCAGCGCCGAGGGGGCAGAGAGTGAGCAGTTCTTC	CASSAEGAESEQFF
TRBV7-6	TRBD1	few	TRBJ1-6	TGTGCCAGCAGCTCTATTCCGGGACAGGGAAAGTCACCCCTCCACTTT	CASSSIPGQGKSPLHF
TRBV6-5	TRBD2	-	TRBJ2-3	TGTGCCAGCAGTTATTTGGGACTAAAGACAGATACGCAGTATTTT	CASSYLGLKTDTQYF
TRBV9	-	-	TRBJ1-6	TGTGCCAGCAGCGTGGAGGCATATAATTCACCCCTCCACTTT	CASSVEAYNSPLHF
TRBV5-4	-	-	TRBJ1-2	TGTGCCAGCAGCTTGGAGGTCGGACGCAGGGGTGGCTACACCTTC	CASSLEVGRRGGYTF
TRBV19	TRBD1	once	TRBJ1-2	TGTGCCAGTAGTATGGGACAGCCTTATAACTATGGCTACACCTTC	CASSMGQPYNYGYTF
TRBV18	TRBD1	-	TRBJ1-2	TGTGCCAGCAAGACAGGGGGCAACTATGGCTACACCTTC	CASKTGGNYGYTF
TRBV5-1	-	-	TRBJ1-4	TGCGCCAGCCGGCCATTCGTAAGACAGCAGGGGAGAACTAATGAAAAACTGTTTTTT	CASRPFVRQQGRTNEKLFF
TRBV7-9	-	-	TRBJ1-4	TGTGCCAGCAGGCGAGACAGTGAAAAACTGTTTTTT	CASRRDSEKLFF
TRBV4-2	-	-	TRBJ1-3	TGTGCCAGCAGCCAAGTAGGGACAGGAAACACCATATATTTT	CASSQVGTGNTIYF
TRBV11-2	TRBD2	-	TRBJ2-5	TGTGCCAGCAGCCCCGGGGCGGGGGTACTGGAGACCCAGTACTTC	CASSPGAGVLETQYF
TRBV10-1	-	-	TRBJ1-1	TGCGCCAGCAGACAGGAACTGAACACTGAAGCTTTCTTT	CASRQELNTEAFF
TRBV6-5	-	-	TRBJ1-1	TGTGCCAGCAGTTTGGATTGGGGGCTTATGGCTTTCTTT	CASSLDWGLMAFF
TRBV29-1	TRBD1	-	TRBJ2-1	TGCAGCGTCGCCGGACAGGGCGATGAGCAGTTCTTC	CSVAGQGDEQFF
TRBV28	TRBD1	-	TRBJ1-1	TGTGCCAGCAGGGGGACAGCTTTAAACACTGAAGCTTTCTTT	CASRGTALNTEAFF
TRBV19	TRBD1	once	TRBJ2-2	TGTGCCAGTAGTATAGTAGGGACAGGGTTAGGGGAGCTGTTTTTT	CASSIVGTGLGELFF
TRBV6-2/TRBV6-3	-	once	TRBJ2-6	TGTGCCAGCAGCCGCCCCGAGAGCTCTGGGGCCAACGTCCTGACTTTC	CASSRPESSGANVLTF
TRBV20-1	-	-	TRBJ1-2	TGCAGTGCTAGACAGGTGTCGACGGTCTTCTTC	CSARQVSTVFF
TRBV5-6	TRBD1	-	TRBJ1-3	TGTGCCAGCAGGCCCGGGACAGGGTCTTCCGGAAACACCATATATTTT	CASRPGTGSSGNTIYF
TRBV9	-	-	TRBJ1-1	TGTGCCAGCAGCGTAGATCCACAGGGTTCGGGCTTGGCTGAAGCTTTCTTT	CASSVDPQGSGLAEAFF
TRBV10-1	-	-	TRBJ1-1	TGCGCCAGCAGTGATGCAGGTGGTATAGCTGAAGCTTTCTTT	CASSDAGGIAEAFF
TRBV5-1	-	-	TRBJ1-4	TGCGCCAGCGGACCGGGACACCGTGATGAAAAACTGTTTTTT	CASGPGHRDEKLFF
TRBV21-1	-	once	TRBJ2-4	TGTGCCAGCAGCAAAGCGGGCTATCTCAACATTCAGTACTTC	CASSKAGYLNIQYF
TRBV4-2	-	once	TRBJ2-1	TGTGCCAGCAGCCAAGAGCCGACAGGCAATGAGCAGTTCTTC	CASSQEPTGNEQFF
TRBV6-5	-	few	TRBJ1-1	TGTGCCAGCAGTCCACTACAGGGTGAAGCTTTCTTT	CASSPLQGEAFF
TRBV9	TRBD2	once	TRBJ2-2	TGTGCCAGCAGCCCGCGTGAAGCGGGGGTAACCGGGGAGCTGTTTTTT	CASSPREAGVTGELFF
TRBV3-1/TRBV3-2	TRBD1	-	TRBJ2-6	TGTGCCAGCAGCCATGTTGACAGGGCTGGGGCCAACGTCCTGACTTTC	CASSHVDRAGANVLTF
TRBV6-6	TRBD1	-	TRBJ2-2	TGTGCCAGCACCGTGGGGACAGGGGTTCTCGGGGAGCTGTTTTTT	CASTVGTGVLGELFF
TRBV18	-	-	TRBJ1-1	TGTGCCAGCTCACCTACACAGGCAACTGAAGCTTTCTTT	CASSPTQATEAFF
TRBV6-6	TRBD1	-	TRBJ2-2	TGTGCCAGCAGTTACCCCCAGGGGGCCGGTTCAGGGGAGCTGTTTTTT	CASSYPQGAGSGELFF
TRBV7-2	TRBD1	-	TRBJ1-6	TGTGCCAGCAGCTTGGGACAGTCGTCACCCCTCCACTTT	CASSLGQSSPLHF
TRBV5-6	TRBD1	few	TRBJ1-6	TGTGCCAGCAGTGTGTCGCCCGACAGGGCCTCACCCCTCCACTTT	CASSVSPDRASPLHF
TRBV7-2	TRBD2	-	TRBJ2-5	TGTGCCAGCAGCTTAGTGGTGGCGGGGGGCGGGACCCAGTACTTC	CASSLVVAGGGTQYF
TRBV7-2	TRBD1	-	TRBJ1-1	TGTGCCAGCAGCTTAATCGCAGGGGGGCCCAACACTGAAGCTTTCTTT	CASSLIAGGPNTEAFF
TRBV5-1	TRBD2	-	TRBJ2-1	TGCGCCAGCAGCTTGATGACCAGCGGGGGGTCGGGTGAGCAGTTCTTC	CASSLMTSGGSGEQFF
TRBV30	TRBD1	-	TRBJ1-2	TGTGCCTGGATGTTTATGGGACAGGGAAGTTCTGGCTACACCTTC	CAWMFMGQGSSGYTF
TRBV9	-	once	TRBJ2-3	TGTGCCAGCAGCGCCGGGACAAGCACAGATACGCAGTATTTT	CASSAGTSTDTQYF
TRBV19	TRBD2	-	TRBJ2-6	TGTGCCAGCGGGAGGGACGGGACTTTTAGGGCCAACGTCCTGACTTTC	CASGRDGTFRANVLTF
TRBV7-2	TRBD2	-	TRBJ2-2	TGTGCCAGCAGGAATCTAGCGGGGGGCCTTGGGGAGCTGTTTTTT	CASRNLAGGLGELFF
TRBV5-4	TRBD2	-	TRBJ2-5	TGTGCCAGCAGCTTGTTTTCTAGCGGGGGTGAGACCCAGTACTTC	CASSLFSSGGETQYF
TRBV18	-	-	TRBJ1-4	TGTGCCAGCTCACCATCTAGCCCAGGGAGGGAAAAACTGTTTTTT	CASSPSSPGREKLFF
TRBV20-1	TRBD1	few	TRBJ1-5	TGCAGTGCTAGTGACAGGGATCAGCCCCAGCATTTT	CSASDRDQPQHF
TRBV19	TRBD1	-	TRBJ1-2	TGTGCCAGTAGTACCTCCGGGACAGGGGTCTGGTATGGCTACACCTTC	CASSTSGTGVWYGYTF